These T cell receptor beta chains were read from a single sample in a study of vaccination effects on CD4 cells after COVID-19. What these receptors recognize is not known. The repertoire was sequenced with immunoSEQ multiplex PCR; TCRdb's copy has only in-frame clones and lacks some. The table lists 30,000 to 35,000 clones, about 72% of them singletons. This specimen consisted of CD4+ T cells from PBMCs cultured with a peptide pool, obtained before COVID-19 vaccination. The source of these receptors is a human donor who had a prior SARS-CoV-2 infection. Each CDR3 is given with its conserved first and last residue. A D gene is named only where the DNA matches it firmly. Clone size is not always given. Where it is, it says once, few, many or a class for expanded clones.

NA	NA	TRBJ2-3	TRBV20-1	CSASLARGSTDTQYF	TGCAGTGCTAGTCTCGCGCGGGGTAGCACAGATACGCAGTATTTT
few	TRBD1	TRBJ2-5	TRBV30	CASPRDRGGKYF	TGTGCCTCGCCAAGGGACAGGGGGGGAAAGTACTTC
NA	NA	TRBJ1-1	TRBV19	CASSGLAGSEAFF	TGTGCCAGTAGCGGACTTGCGGGGTCTGAAGCTTTCTTT
NA	TRBD2	TRBJ2-2	TRBV6-5	CASSFLAGGGTGELFF	TGTGCCAGCAGTTTTCTAGCGGGAGGTGGCACCGGGGAGCTGTTTTTT
NA	TRBD2	TRBJ2-5	TRBV15	CATSRGRTSGSETQYF	TGTGCCACCAGCAGGGGCCGGACTAGCGGGAGTGAGACCCAGTACTTC
few	NA	TRBJ2-1	TRBV14	CAGFQGQQFF	TGTGCCGGGTTCCAGGGTCAGCAGTTCTTC
once	NA	TRBJ1-2	TRBV7-9	CASSPGIGFGYTF	TGTGCCAGCAGCCCCGGGATTGGGTTTGGCTACACCTTC
NA	NA	TRBJ2-7	TRBV11-3	CASSLVAAGEQYF	TGTGCCAGCAGCTTAGTCGCCGCGGGTGAGCAGTACTTC
NA	TRBD1	TRBJ1-2	TRBV6-5	CASNRPEGAYGYTF	TGTGCCAGCAATCGCCCCGAGGGGGCCTATGGCTACACCTTC
NA	TRBD2	TRBJ2-1	TRBV9	CASSNGGGSYNEQFF	TGTGCCAGCAGCAACGGGGGGGGCTCCTACAATGAGCAGTTCTTC
NA	NA	TRBJ1-1	TRBV2	CASYSPRVGTEAFF	TGTGCCAGCTATTCCCCCAGGGTAGGGACTGAAGCTTTCTTT
NA	NA	TRBJ1-3	TRBV7-9	CASSSGRNTIYF	TGTGCCAGCAGCTCAGGCCGCAACACCATATATTTT
NA	TRBD2	TRBJ2-5	TRBV7-9	CASSSGTSGSVWETQYF	TGTGCCAGCAGCTCCGGGACTAGCGGGAGTGTCTGGGAGACCCAGTACTTC
NA	NA	TRBJ1-1	TRBV30	CAWVLTGWPEAFF	TGTGCCTGGGTATTAACAGGGTGGCCTGAAGCTTTCTTT
once	NA	TRBJ1-4	TRBV3-1/TRBV3-2	CASSQDLPGGGGMGEKLFF	TGTGCCAGCAGCCAAGACCTACCGGGGGGCGGAGGGATGGGTGAAAAACTGTTTTTT
NA	TRBD1	TRBJ1-1	TRBV5-5	CASSFQGGMFTEAFF	TGTGCCAGCAGCTTTCAGGGGGGAATGTTCACTGAAGCTTTCTTT
NA	TRBD1	TRBJ2-1	TRBV11-3	CASSLFGTGDNEQFF	TGTGCCAGCAGCTTATTCGGGACAGGGGACAATGAGCAGTTCTTC
NA	TRBD1	TRBJ1-1	TRBV7-9	CASSARTGDVEAFF	TGTGCCAGCAGCGCCCGGACAGGGGATGTTGAAGCTTTCTTT
NA	NA	TRBJ1-2	TRBV6-5	CASRAGQRAYGYTF	TGTGCCAGCAGGGCCGGACAGAGGGCTTATGGCTACACCTTC
NA	NA	TRBJ2-1	TRBV5-1	CASSVARGALGQQFF	TGCGCCAGCAGCGTGGCCCGGGGGGCTCTGGGTCAGCAGTTCTTC
NA	TRBD1	TRBJ2-7	TRBV7-6	CASSLAGQGPYEQYF	TGTGCCAGCAGCTTAGCGGGACAGGGACCCTACGAGCAGTACTTC
few	NA	TRBJ2-5	TRBV3-1/TRBV3-2	CASSQEGGEQTQYF	TGTGCCAGCAGCCAAGAGGGCGGGGAGCAGACCCAGTACTTC
NA	NA	TRBJ2-1	TRBV6-6	CASRTGSYNEQFF	TGTGCCAGCAGAACGGGCTCCTACAATGAGCAGTTCTTC
NA	NA	TRBJ1-6	TRBV2	CASSYRGELFYNSPLHF	TGTGCCAGCTCCTATAGGGGGGAATTATTCTATAATTCACCCCTCCACTTT
NA	NA	TRBJ2-5	TRBV5-1	CASSLFSTAPETQYF	TGCGCCAGCAGCCTATTCAGTACAGCGCCGGAGACCCAGTACTTC
NA	NA	TRBJ1-3	TRBV4-3	CASSQDRGGSGNTIYF	TGCGCCAGCAGCCAAGATAGAGGGGGCTCTGGAAACACCATATATTTT